This TCR beta chain was recorded in a study of vaccination and CD4 T cells after COVID-19. This sample's treatment: 10-day PBMC culture with coronavirus spike peptide pools or control peptides (ViraFEST assay). With respect to this clonotype: Its cognate antigen is unknown. A single base separates this from a much larger clone, so it may be a read error.

Scientists ran DNA taken from cultured CD4+ T cells through the Oncomine TCR Beta short-read assay for sequencing. TCRdb used MiXCR to reprocess the PCR reads, holding one entry per CDR3 protein. The table shows 6,000 to 6,500 distinct CDR3 sequences, with less than 20% occurring only once. The sample comprised CD4+ T cells from blood, cultured in vitro. This receptor was identified in a human donor who had recovered from COVID-19.

CDR3 DNA sequence: TGCGGTGCTACCACAGGGGCTAATAACTATGGCTACACCTTC. Amino acid sequence: CGATTGANNYGYTF. The chain has TRBV20-1 and TRBJ1-2, with TRBD1 matching 7 bases. Germline values: CDR1 DFQATT, CDR2 SNEGSKA (reference sequence). The CDR3 runs 14 residues.